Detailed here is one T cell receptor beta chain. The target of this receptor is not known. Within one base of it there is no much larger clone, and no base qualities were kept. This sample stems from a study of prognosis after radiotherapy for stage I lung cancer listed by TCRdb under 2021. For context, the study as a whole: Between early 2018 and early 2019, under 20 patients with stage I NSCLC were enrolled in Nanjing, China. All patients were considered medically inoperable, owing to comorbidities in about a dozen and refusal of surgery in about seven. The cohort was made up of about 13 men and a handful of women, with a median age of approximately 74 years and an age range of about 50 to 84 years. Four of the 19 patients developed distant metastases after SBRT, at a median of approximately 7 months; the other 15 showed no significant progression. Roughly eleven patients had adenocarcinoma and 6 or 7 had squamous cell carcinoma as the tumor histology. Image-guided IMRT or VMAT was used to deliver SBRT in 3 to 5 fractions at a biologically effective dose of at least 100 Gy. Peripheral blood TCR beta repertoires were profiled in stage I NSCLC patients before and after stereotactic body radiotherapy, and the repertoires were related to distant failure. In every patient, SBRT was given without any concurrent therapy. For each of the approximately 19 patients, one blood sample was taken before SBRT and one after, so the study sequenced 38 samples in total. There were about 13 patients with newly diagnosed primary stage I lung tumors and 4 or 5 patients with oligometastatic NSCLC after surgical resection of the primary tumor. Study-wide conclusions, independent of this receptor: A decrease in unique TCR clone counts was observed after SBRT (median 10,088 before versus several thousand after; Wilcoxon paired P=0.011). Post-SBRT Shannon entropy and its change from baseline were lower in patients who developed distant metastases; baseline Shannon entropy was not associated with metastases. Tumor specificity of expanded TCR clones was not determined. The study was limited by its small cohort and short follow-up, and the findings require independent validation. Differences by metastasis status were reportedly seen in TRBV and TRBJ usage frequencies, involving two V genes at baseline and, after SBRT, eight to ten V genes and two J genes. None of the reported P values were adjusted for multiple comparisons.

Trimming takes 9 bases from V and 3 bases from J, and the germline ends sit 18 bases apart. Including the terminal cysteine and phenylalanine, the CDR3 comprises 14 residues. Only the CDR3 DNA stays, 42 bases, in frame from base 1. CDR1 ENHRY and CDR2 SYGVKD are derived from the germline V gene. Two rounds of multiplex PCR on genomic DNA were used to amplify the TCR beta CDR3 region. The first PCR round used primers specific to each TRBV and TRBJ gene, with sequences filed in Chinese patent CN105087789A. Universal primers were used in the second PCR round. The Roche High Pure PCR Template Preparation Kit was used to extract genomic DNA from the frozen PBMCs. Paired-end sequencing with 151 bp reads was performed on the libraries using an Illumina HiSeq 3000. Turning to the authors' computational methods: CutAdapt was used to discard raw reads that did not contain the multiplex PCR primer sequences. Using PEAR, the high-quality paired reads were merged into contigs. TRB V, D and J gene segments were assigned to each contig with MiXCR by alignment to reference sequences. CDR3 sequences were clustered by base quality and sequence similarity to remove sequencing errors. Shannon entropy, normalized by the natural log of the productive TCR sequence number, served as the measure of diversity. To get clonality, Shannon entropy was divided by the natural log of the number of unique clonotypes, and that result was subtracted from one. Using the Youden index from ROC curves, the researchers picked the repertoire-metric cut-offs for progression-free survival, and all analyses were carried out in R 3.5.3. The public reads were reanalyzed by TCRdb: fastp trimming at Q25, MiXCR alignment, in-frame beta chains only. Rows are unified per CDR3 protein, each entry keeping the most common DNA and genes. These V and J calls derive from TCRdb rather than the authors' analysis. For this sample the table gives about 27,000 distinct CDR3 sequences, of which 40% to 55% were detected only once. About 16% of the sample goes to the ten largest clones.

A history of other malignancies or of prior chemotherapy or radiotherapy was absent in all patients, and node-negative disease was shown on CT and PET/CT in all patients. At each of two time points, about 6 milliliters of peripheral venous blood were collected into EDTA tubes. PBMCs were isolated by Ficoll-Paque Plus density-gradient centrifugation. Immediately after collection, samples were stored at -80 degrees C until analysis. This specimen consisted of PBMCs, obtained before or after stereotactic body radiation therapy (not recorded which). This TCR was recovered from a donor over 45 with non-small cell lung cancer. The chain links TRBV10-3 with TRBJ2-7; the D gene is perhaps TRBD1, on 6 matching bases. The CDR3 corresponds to CAISPGTLCYEQYF. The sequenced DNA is TGTGCCATTAGTCCGGGGACACTTTGCTACGAGCAGTACTTC.